The clone carrying this T cell receptor beta chain appeared a few times. Its antigen is currently unknown. Per germline, CDR1 MNHEY and CDR2 SMNVEV (reference sequence). This CDR3 region has 16 residues. V was cut by 4 bases and J by 4 bases, with 17 bases left in between. This sample is drawn from a study of molecular identifiers for immune sequencing clone quantification. One entry per CDR3 protein results from TCRdb running MiXCR on the PCR reads. The sample carries about 320,000 distinct CDR3 sequences, roughly 24% recorded once. Regarding the study as a whole: Effector cells kept over 97% of their molecules in clones above 20 RNA copies, while naive cells kept under 1% there.

The sample taken for sequencing was naive CD8+ T cells from blood, with Jurkat cell RNA spiked in. Subset specified: FACS-sorted CD8+CD4-CCR7+CD45RA+ naive T cells. This rearrangement joins TRBV27 to TRBJ2-1; D may match TRBD1 or TRBD2 (6 bases each). The sequence was collected from a human donor in good health. Some libraries in this study had Jurkat cell RNA spiked in. The CDR3 here is CASSWRGSRRYNEQFF. The CDR3 nucleotides are TGTGCCAGCAGTTGGAGGGGGAGCCGACGGTACAATGAGCAGTTCTTC.